This TCR beta chain emerged from a study of blood T cell repertoires in COVID-19. V lost 6 bases and J lost 0, with 18 bases in between. Germline CDR1 is LNHDA and CDR2 is SQIVND (reference sequence). The CDR3 contains 17 residues. Grouping used clinical history reported by participants in a survey and questionnaire. TCRdb's copy holds only in-frame clones and misses some; the assay was immunoSEQ multiplex PCR. The sample yields approximately 200,000 clones, approximately 92% seen once. The receptor was isolated from a woman aged 35 to 49 with acute COVID-19. V gene TRBV19 combines with J gene TRBJ1-5; D gene ambiguous. Material: PBMCs or T cells enriched from blood (not recorded which). This CDR3 reads CASSKPGGGRSNQPQHF. The CDR3 region has the DNA TGTGCCAGTAGCAAACCCGGCGGTGGCCGTAGCAATCAGCCCCAGCATTTT.